A selection of T cell receptor beta chains follows, all from one sample in a study of blood T cell repertoires in COVID-19. Method: immunoSEQ multiplex PCR; TCRdb's copy keeps in-frame clones and lacks some. This sample has around 270,000 clones, with around 85% found just once. The specimen was peripheral blood. These receptors were collected from a human donor with COVID-19, enrolled during active disease. The donor label of this sample is uncertain. CDR3s include the opening cysteine and the closing phenylalanine or tryptophan. The order of the fields is J gene, CDR3 length, V gene, D gene, clone size, CDR3 DNA, CDR3 protein. A D gene is named only where the DNA matches it firmly. Size is omitted from some rows. Given values are once, few, many or a class for expanded clones.

TRBJ1-1	17	TRBV3-1/TRBV3-2	-	-	TGTGCCAGCAGCCCCCCTGTGAGGGGGATCAGAAACACTGAAGCTTTCTTT	CASSPPVRGIRNTEAFF
TRBJ2-3	17	TRBV7-9	TRBD2	few	TGTGCCAGCAGGCCCCGACTAGCCCGAACTAGCACAGATACGCAGTATTTT	CASRPRLARTSTDTQYF
TRBJ1-2	15	TRBV28	-	-	TGTGCCAGCACTAAGACCAGTGGACAGCTCGCTGGCTACACCTTC	CASTKTSGQLAGYTF
TRBJ1-1	15	TRBV19	-	-	TGTGCCAGTAGTTCTCAAGGACAGTTGAACACTGAAGCTTTCTTT	CASSSQGQLNTEAFF
TRBJ2-3	14	TRBV27	-	-	TGTGCCAGCAGTTTATCGAGGGCTGCAGATACGCAGTATTTT	CASSLSRAADTQYF
TRBJ1-1	14	TRBV3-1/TRBV3-2	-	once	TGTGCCAGCAGCCAAGAAATCAGGAACACTGAAGCTTTCTTT	CASSQEIRNTEAFF
TRBJ1-2	14	TRBV19	TRBD1	-	TGTGCCAGTAGCGGCCGGGACAGTTTATATGGCTACACCTTC	CASSGRDSLYGYTF
TRBJ1-2	14	TRBV12-5	-	-	TGTGCTAGTGGTTTGGACCAAGGACTCTATGGCTACACCTTC	CASGLDQGLYGYTF
TRBJ2-1	15	TRBV6-2/TRBV6-3	TRBD2	-	TGTGCCAGCAGTCAAGCGGGAGACATTAGGAATGAGCAGTTCTTC	CASSQAGDIRNEQFF
TRBJ1-5	16	TRBV12-2	-	once	TGTGCAAGTCGCTTAGTAGTCCGGGGATTTAGACAGCCCCAGCATTTT	CASRLVVRGFRQPQHF
TRBJ2-7	13	TRBV18	TRBD1	few	TGTGCCAGCTCACGAGGGACAGGGGGCGAGCAGTACTTC	CASSRGTGGEQYF
TRBJ1-5	16	TRBV6-6	TRBD1	-	TGTGCCAGCAGTTACTCCCCGACAGGGGGAGGTCAGCCCCAGCATTTT	CASSYSPTGGGQPQHF
TRBJ2-7	15	TRBV25-1	TRBD1	-	TGTGCCAGCAGTGAATCTAGGACAGGGGATAACGAGCAGTACTTC	CASSESRTGDNEQYF
TRBJ1-1	13	TRBV5-1	-	-	TGCGCCAGCAGCGCCCGGGAGAACACTGAAGCTTTCTTT	CASSARENTEAFF
TRBJ2-6	16	TRBV24-1	-	-	TGTGCCACCAGTGACCCCTCGACATCTGGGGCCAACGTCCTGACTTTC	CATSDPSTSGANVLTF
TRBJ2-2	17	TRBV11-3	TRBD2	-	TGTGCCAGCAGCTTAGGTTTAGGGACTACAAACACCGGGGAGCTGTTTTTT	CASSLGLGTTNTGELFF
TRBJ1-3	17	TRBV4-3	-	-	TGCGCCAGCAGCCAAGATCTAGGGGTAGGAGCTGGAAACACCATATATTTT	CASSQDLGVGAGNTIYF
TRBJ1-1	12	TRBV7-9	-	-	TGTGCCAGCAGCTTACCCGGCACTGAAGCTTTCTTT	CASSLPGTEAFF
TRBJ2-2	14	TRBV19	-	-	TGTGCCAGTAGTATAGATTCGGGGTCCGGGGAGCTGTTTTTT	CASSIDSGSGELFF
TRBJ1-6	18	TRBV2	TRBD1	-	TGTGCCAGCAGTGAAGGGGTTGTTGGGGGACAGGGAGTATCACCCCTCCACTTT	CASSEGVVGGQGVSPLHF
TRBJ1-6	18	TRBV4-1	TRBD1	-	TGCGCCAGCAGCCAAGAGGGACAGATGAGCTCCTATAATTCACCCCTCCACTTT	CASSQEGQMSSYNSPLHF
TRBJ2-5	17	TRBV9	TRBD1	few	TGTGCCAGCAGCGTCGCCCTGGGACAGGGGTTGGGAGAGACCCAGTACTTC	CASSVALGQGLGETQYF
TRBJ1-1	14	TRBV30	-	-	TGTGCCTGGAGTGTAAGTACGGGGATTACTGAAGCTTTCTTT	CAWSVSTGITEAFF
TRBJ1-4	17	TRBV28	-	-	TGTGCCAGCAGTTTGTTCCGTTATTATACAACTAATGAAAAACTGTTTTTT	CASSLFRYYTTNEKLFF
TRBJ2-7	17	TRBV3-1/TRBV3-2	TRBD2	-	TGTGCCAGCAGCCAAGGTTCTGGTGGTAGCGGGAGCTACGAGCAGTACTTC	CASSQGSGGSGSYEQYF
TRBJ2-1	15	TRBV7-3	TRBD2	-	TGTGCCAGCAGCCCCGGGACTAGCGTGTACAATGAGCAGTTCTTC	CASSPGTSVYNEQFF
TRBJ1-4	14	TRBV20-1	TRBD1	-	TGCAGTGCTAGTGGGACAGGGATTAATGAAAAACTGTTTTTT	CSASGTGINEKLFF
TRBJ2-2	12	TRBV6-6	-	-	TGTGCCAGCAGTTACACTACCGGGGAGCTGTTTTTT	CASSYTTGELFF